This T cell receptor beta chain appears in the sequencing data of a study of yellow fever vaccine responses in identical twins. Notes on the study in general: Reportedly, twins' vaccine T cell responses looked partly convergent and partly personalized.

TCRdb ran MiXCR on the RT-PCR reads and lists one entry per CDR3 protein. The sample holds 30,000 to 40,000 distinct CDR3 sequences, more than 50% seen once. Germline CDR1 and CDR2: KGHSH and LQKENI. The V and J ends lost 0 bases and 0 bases respectively, with 8 bases between them. This CDR3 comprises 15 residues. This clonotype appeared a few times. Its antigen remains unknown. The sample in question was T cells from blood (PBMCs), unsorted or a sorted subset (not recorded which), obtained before or after yellow fever vaccination (not recorded which). The clonotype originates from a woman younger than 35 who received the yellow fever vaccine. J is TRBJ1-1 and V is TRBV18; D unclear. The CDR3 sequence is CASSPPGSLNTEAFF. The CDR3 DNA is TGTGCCAGCTCACCACCAGGGTCTTTGAACACTGAAGCTTTCTTT.